One sample yielded the 31 T cell receptor beta chains listed below, sequenced in a study of Ad26.COV2.S vaccination and SARS-CoV-2 variants. Profiling relied on immunoSEQ multiplex PCR, and the TCRdb table lists in-frame clones only, not all of them. The sample contains roughly 700,000 clones, 89% of which appear only once. Sample treatment: over 15 received Ad26.COV2.S at low or high dose, single or two shots; about 5 received placebo; per-sample allocation not given. Vaccine and placebo recipients were sampled on day 63 after the first injection. Sequencing was performed on peripheral blood, taken in a trial of Ad26.COV2.S vaccine versus placebo. The receptors come from a person aged 18-65 years who received the Ad26.COV2.S COVID-19 vaccine or a placebo.

The rearrangement links TRBV18 to TRBJ2-5; a weak D match, TRBD1 (6 bases). Germline-derived CDR1 and CDR2 are KGHSH and LQKENI. CDR3 length: 14 amino acids. The V end was cut by 3 bases, the J end by 3 bases, with 11 bases between. The CDR3 bases are TGTGCCAGCTCACCCAGGGGCCTGGAAGAGACCCAGTACTTC. It specifies CASSPRGLEETQYF.

V usage is TRBV7-9 and J usage is TRBJ2-5; TRBD1 aligns across 7 bases. Germline CDR1 is SEHNR and CDR2 is FQNEAQ (reference sequence). The CDR3 runs to 15 residues. V lost 1 base and J lost 5; bases outside the gene matches: 7. CDR3 residues: CASSLVWQGDETQYF. The DNA of the CDR3 is TGTGCCAGCAGCTTAGTCTGGCAGGGGGATGAGACCCAGTACTTC.

The V and J genes are TRBV2 and TRBJ2-5, with 11 bases lining up with TRBD2. Per the germline V gene, CDR1 is SNHLY and CDR2 is FYNNEI. The J segment lost 5 bases and the V segment lost 4 bases, leaving 6 bases of the junction unmatched. The CDR3 totals 15 residues. CDR3: CASSAVAGGHETQYF. The CDR3 bases are TGTGCCAGCAGTGCGGTAGCGGGGGGGCATGAGACCCAGTACTTC.

This chain links TRBV6-6 with TRBJ1-3; 7 nucleotides align to TRBD1. Germline lookup yields CDR1 MNHNY and CDR2 SVGAGI (reference sequence). The CDR3 runs 15 residues. The V segment lost 2 bases and the J segment 6 bases; nucleotides outside the gene matches: 7. CDR3 bases: TGTGCCAGCAGTTACCGCCCAGGGGGGGAAAACACCATATATTTT. This codes for CASSYRPGGENTIYF.

The genes are TRBV29-1 and TRBJ2-3; D is unresolved. This CDR3 has 11 residues. Trimming took off 5 bases at V and 3 bases at J, with 6 bases between the two ends. Germline CDR1 is SQVTM and CDR2 is ANQGSEA. CDR3 DNA: TGCAGCGTTCAAGTGACAGATACGCAGTATTTT. Translated, it gives CSVQVTDTQYF.

The V gene is TRBV5-1, the J gene TRBJ2-2; TRBD2 is a possible D gene (6 bases). From germline, CDR1 is SGHRS and CDR2 YFSETQ. The CDR3 sequence is 14 residues long. The V gene lost 7 bases and the J gene lost 7 bases, with 17 bases spanning the gap. The CDR3 sequence is CASYGDFQGGELFF. The CDR3 DNA follows: TGCGCCAGCTACGGGGACTTTCAGGGCGGGGAGCTGTTTTTT. The variable domain in full, completed from reference TRBV5-1 and TRBJ2-2, reads KAGVTQTPRYLIKTRGQQVTLSCSPISGHRSVSWYQQTPGQGLQFLFEYFSETQRNKGNFPGRFSGRQFSNSRSEMNVSTLELGDSALYLCASYGDFQGGELFFGEGSRLTVL.

In its sample, this clone was seen a few times. The chain links TRBV19 to TRBJ1-4; D is unclear. CDR1 and CDR2 (germline): LNHDA, SQIVND (reference sequence). V lost 3 bases, J lost 7 bases, and 3 bases lay in between. The CDR3 is made up of 11 amino acids. The CDR3 sequence is CASSMGEKLFF. CDR3 DNA: TGTGCCAGTAGTATGGGTGAAAAACTGTTTTTT.

The chain is built from TRBV11-2 and TRBJ2-3; the D is unclear. V lost 7 bases to trimming and J lost 6 bases, with 14 bases between them. Germline assignment: CDR1 SGHAT and CDR2 FQNNGV. CDR3 length: 13 residues. CDR3 residues: CASTLGPADTQYF. For the CDR3, the DNA is TGTGCCAGCACCCTAGGGCCCGCCGATACGCAGTATTTT.

This sequence joins TRBV5-1 and TRBJ1-5; 9 bases are a match to TRBD1. The CDR3 has 14 residues. V trimming: 3 bases; J trimming: 7 bases; junction bases outside the gene matches: 5. Germline CDR1 reads SGHRS; CDR2 reads YFSETQ. Here the CDR3 reads CASSWTGEGQPQHF. CDR3 nucleotide sequence: TGCGCCAGCAGCTGGACAGGGGAGGGGCAGCCCCAGCATTTT.

The rearrangement joins TRBV7-9 to TRBJ2-7; 11 positions agree with TRBD2. Trimming took 7 bases from V and 3 from J; bases not matched to a gene: 2. This CDR3 is 13 amino acids long. From germline, CDR1 is SEHNR and CDR2 FQNEAQ (reference sequence). The CDR3 DNA sequence: TGTGCCAGCACTGGGACTAGCGGCTACGAGCAGTACTTC. Translated, it gives CASTGTSGYEQYF.

This clone has at least ten counts. The chain uses TRBV6-1 and TRBJ2-2; D is possibly TRBD1 or TRBD2 (5 bases each). Per the germline V gene, CDR1 is MNHNS and CDR2 is SASEGT. The V end lost 1 base, the J end lost 5 bases, and 8 bases lay between the germline ends. This CDR3 comprises 14 residues. Here the CDR3 DNA reads TGTGCCAGCAGTGAAGGAGGGGAAACCGGGGAGCTGTTTTTT. Protein product: CASSEGGETGELFF.

The V and J genes are TRBV5-4 and TRBJ2-6, with 8 bases fitting TRBD1. Unmatched junction bases numbered 5, after V lost 1 base and J lost 2 bases. CDR1 and CDR2 from the germline V gene are SGHNT and YYREEE (reference sequence). This CDR3 spans 17 amino acids. CDR3 residues: CASSLRTGTTGANVLTF. The CDR3 DNA is TGTGCCAGCAGCTTGCGGACAGGGACGACTGGGGCCAACGTCCTGACTTTC.

This chain uses TRBV6-5 with TRBJ1-1, with no clear D. Per the germline V gene, CDR1 is MNHEY and CDR2 is SVGAGI. There are 13 residues in the CDR3. With 2 bases removed from V and 3 bases from J, the gap between germline ends came to 7 bases. CDR3 DNA: TGTGCCAGCAGTTACGCCGGGGACACTGAAGCTTTCTTT. Its translation is CASSYAGDTEAFF.

The chain has TRBV7-2 and TRBJ2-1; D possibly uses TRBD1 or TRBD2 (5 bases each). Germline V gene data show CDR1 as SGHTA and CDR2 as FQGNSA. Trimming pared 6 bases from V and 3 bases from J, leaving 15 bases between. CDR3 length: 15 amino acids. CDR3 sequence: CASSKSGPGYNEQFF. The DNA of the CDR3 is TGTGCCAGCAGTAAATCGGGGCCGGGCTACAATGAGCAGTTCTTC.

There are a few counts of this clone. The chain links TRBV10-3 to TRBJ1-1, with 8 bases that match TRBD1. Germline V gives CDR1 ENHRY, CDR2 SYGVKD. The CDR3 has 13 residues. Trimming removed 6 bases from V and 1 base from J; junction bases left unmatched: 1. CDR3 sequence (DNA): TGTGCCATCAGGGGGACAGGGAACACTGAAGCTTTCTTT. Protein sequence: CAIRGTGNTEAFF.

The chain is built from TRBV6-5 and TRBJ1-6; tentative D call: TRBD1 (6 bases). V was pared by 4 bases and J by 8 bases, with 15 bases between. The CDR3 consists of 15 residues. Looked up from germline, CDR1 is MNHEY and CDR2 is SVGAGI. In DNA form, the CDR3 reads TGTGCCAGCAGTTCTAGGACACCAGGGGATTCACCCCTCCACTTT. Residues: CASSSRTPGDSPLHF.

The chain recombines TRBV7-2 with TRBJ2-7; tentatively, D is TRBD1 (6 bases). The germline V gene encodes CDR1 SGHTA and CDR2 FQGNSA. V was pared by 6 bases and J by 4 bases, with 16 bases between. This CDR3 has 14 residues. The CDR3 DNA sequence: TGTGCCAGCAGTTTCAACACAGGGTTTTACGAGCAGTACTTC. Its translation: CASSFNTGFYEQYF.

This chain joins TRBV30 and TRBJ2-1, with D possibly TRBD2 on 6 matching bases. With 5 bases removed from V and 5 bases from J, the gap between germline ends came to 19 bases. Germline V lookup: CDR1 GTSNPN, CDR2 SVGIG (reference sequence). CDR3 length equals 15 residues. CDR3 in DNA: TGTGCCTGGGGACCGGGAGAGAACTCAGACAATGAGCAGTTCTTC. Translating gives CAWGPGENSDNEQFF.

V gene TRBV5-1 combines with J gene TRBJ2-7; 7 positions match TRBD2. Germline trimming cut 0 bases from V and 3 bases from J; bases unmatched to any gene: 6. The CDR3 spans 15 residues. Germline CDR1 SGHRS, CDR2 YFSETQ. The CDR3: CASSLAPSGYYEQYF. The CDR3 DNA follows: TGCGCCAGCAGCTTGGCGCCTAGCGGATACTACGAGCAGTACTTC.

The chain joins TRBV6-5 to TRBJ2-6, with D hard to call. The CDR3 contains 14 residues. V shed 11 bases and J shed 2 bases, with 13 bases lying between them. CDR1 and CDR2 (germline): MNHEY, SVGAGI. The CDR3 nucleotides read TGTGCCTCTCACCCCGGAACTGGGGCCAACGTCCTGACTTTC. Its protein is CASHPGTGANVLTF.

The gene calls are TRBV6-5 and TRBJ1-5; D perhaps matches TRBD1 (5 bases). Looked up from germline, CDR1 is MNHEY and CDR2 is SVGAGI. With 3 bases removed from V and 9 bases from J, the gap between germline ends came to 15 bases. The CDR3 runs 14 residues. This CDR3 is CASSYWGVQGPQHF. Here the CDR3 DNA reads TGTGCCAGCAGTTATTGGGGGGTCCAAGGGCCCCAGCATTTT.

The chain couples TRBV7-2 to TRBJ1-2; no firm D call. V was cut by 0 bases and J by 2 bases, with 7 bases left in between. The CDR3 loop spans 14 amino acids. Germline values: CDR1 SGHTA, CDR2 FQGNSA. In DNA, the CDR3 is TGTGCCAGCAGCTTAGCGGCGGGAAACTATGGCTACACCTTC. It translates to CASSLAAGNYGYTF.

The chain combines TRBV11-1 with TRBJ2-5; the D gene is possibly TRBD1 (6 bases). This CDR3 spans 14 amino acids. V lost 5 bases to trimming and J lost 1 base, with 11 bases between them. Germline V gene data show CDR1 as SGHAT and CDR2 as FQDESV (reference sequence). The CDR3 sequence is CASSRGRGQETQYF. CDR3 DNA sequence: TGTGCCAGCAGCAGGGGGAGAGGCCAAGAGACCCAGTACTTC.

On this clone itself: This sample includes further DNA sequences coding for the same CDR3. The gene calls are TRBV18 and TRBJ2-2; 7 bases align to TRBD2. V trimming: 2 bases; J trimming: 0 bases; junction bases outside the gene matches: 3. The CDR3 contains 16 residues. Germline V lookup: CDR1 KGHSH, CDR2 LQKENI. DNA of the CDR3: TGTGCCAGCTCACCAGGGCTAGCGGCGAACACCGGGGAGCTGTTTTTT. This encodes CASSPGLAANTGELFF.

V usage is TRBV4-1 and J usage is TRBJ2-3; possible D gene TRBD2, 6 bases. The ends were cut back, 4 bases at V and 8 bases at J, with 10 bases in the middle. CDR1 is MGHRA and CDR2 is YSYEKL in the germline V gene. The CDR3 has 12 residues. Here the CDR3 reads CASSPRGGTQYF. The CDR3 DNA sequence: TGCGCCAGCAGCCCCCGGGGAGGTACGCAGTATTTT.

A single count supports this clone. The rearrangement links TRBV19 to TRBJ2-3; weak D call: TRBD2 (5 bases). V was trimmed by 6 bases and J by 6 bases, leaving 13 bases between them. Germline lookup yields CDR1 LNHDA and CDR2 SQIVND (reference sequence). The CDR3 spans 13 residues. CDR3 nucleotides: TGTGCCAGTAGCCAGACGGGGTCGGATACGCAGTATTTT. Translated, it gives CASSQTGSDTQYF. The full variable domain, in which reference TRBV19 and TRBJ2-3 provide the parts outside the CDR3, is DGGITQSPKYLFRKEGQNVTLSCEQNLNHDAMYWYRQDPGQGLRLIYYSQIVNDFQKGDIAEGYSVSREKKESFPLTVTSAQKNPTAFYLCASSQTGSDTQYFGPGTRLTVL.

The genes are TRBV7-6 and TRBJ2-2; 9 bases match TRBD2. Germline lookup yields CDR1 SGHVS and CDR2 FNYEAQ. Trimming took 1 base from V and 9 from J; bases not matched to a gene: 9. CDR3 length: 16 residues. The CDR3 here is CASSLDPGLARRELFF. DNA of the CDR3: TGTGCCAGCAGCTTAGACCCGGGACTAGCTCGAAGGGAGCTGTTTTTT.

The chain has TRBV15 and TRBJ2-2; TRBD1 agrees at 8 bases. Unmatched junction bases numbered 3, after V lost 1 base and J lost 2 bases. In germline, CDR1 is LNHNV, CDR2 YYDKDF (reference sequence). The CDR3 length is 16 residues. CDR3 protein: CATSRGTGFNTGELFF. The CDR3 nucleotides read TGTGCCACCAGCAGAGGGACAGGGTTTAACACCGGGGAGCTGTTTTTT.

The J gene is TRBJ2-2, the V gene TRBV24-1; no reliable D call. The CDR3 totals 16 residues. Trimming left V 1 base short and J 0 bases short, with 8 bases between. Germline V gene sequence: CDR1 KGHDR, CDR2 SFDVKD. Written as DNA, the CDR3 is TGTGCCACCAGTGATTTCAGGCACCCGAACACCGGGGAGCTGTTTTTT. Amino acid sequence: CATSDFRHPNTGELFF.

This sequence joins TRBV2 and TRBJ2-3, with 11 positions matching TRBD2. This CDR3 has 15 residues. Per germline, CDR1 SNHLY and CDR2 FYNNEI. The V segment lost 4 bases and the J segment 3 bases; nucleotides outside the gene matches: 3. The chain's CDR3 is CASSGASGRTDTQYF. CDR3 bases: TGTGCCAGCAGTGGGGCTAGCGGGAGGACAGATACGCAGTATTTT.

This chain joins TRBV18 and TRBJ2-5, with D perhaps matching TRBD2 (5 bases). Germline CDR1 is KGHSH and CDR2 is LQKENI. The length of the CDR3 is 14 residues. Trimming pared 4 bases from V and 2 bases from J, leaving 11 bases between. CDR3 in DNA: TGTGCCAGCTCACTAAACCGGGGACAAGAGACCCAGTACTTC. This translates into CASSLNRGQETQYF.